A single sample gave rise to the 8 T cell receptor beta chains below, sequenced in a study of lymphopenia after photon versus proton radiotherapy. Here immunoSEQ multiplex PCR was the method, and the copy in TCRdb shows in-frame clones only, minus some. The sample lists 40,000 or so clones, about 85% seen once, with about 2% in the top ten. The input for sequencing was peripheral blood, taken from a patient treated with photon-based radiotherapy. These receptors were collected from a man in his forties with gastric cancer.

The chain recombines TRBV5-4 with TRBJ2-7, with 7 positions matching TRBD2. The V and J ends lost 6 bases and 5 bases, in that order; junction bases with no gene match: 14. Germline lookup yields CDR1 SGHNT and CDR2 YYREEE (reference sequence). CDR3 length equals 15 residues. The CDR3 loop reads CASTPAGGGYHEQYF. For the CDR3, the DNA is TGTGCCAGCACCCCCGCTGGCGGGGGTTACCACGAGCAGTACTTC.

The chain employs TRBV14 and TRBJ2-3; the D gene is possibly TRBD2 (5 bases). Germline V CDR1 and CDR2: SGHDN, FVKESK. Trimming removed 4 bases at V and 0 bases at J, with 11 bases between. CDR3 size: 15 residues. Here the CDR3 DNA reads TGTGCCAGCAGCCGGCAGCTAGCTAGCACAGATACGCAGTATTTT. Its translation: CASSRQLASTDTQYF.

The sample holds a few counts of this clone. The chain has TRBV4-1 and TRBJ1-2; weak D call: TRBD1 (6 bases). V was pared by 1 base and J by 5 bases, with 8 bases between. The CDR3 has 13 amino acids. Germline CDR1 and CDR2: MGHRA and YSYEKL. CDR3 in DNA: TGCGCCAGCAGCCAAGGGACAGTGTATGGCTACACCTTC. Translated, it gives CASSQGTVYGYTF.

This clone was seen only a few times. The V gene is TRBV5-6, the J gene TRBJ1-2; 7 bases fit TRBD1. The J segment lost 12 bases and the V segment lost 4 bases, leaving 6 bases of the junction unmatched. Germline CDR1 and CDR2: SGHDT and YYEEEE. The CDR3 is 11 amino acids. CDR3 bases: TGTGCCAGCAGCCAGCTAGGGGGCGACACCTTC. Translated: CASSQLGGDTF. Looking up the rest from reference TRBV5-6 and TRBJ1-2 gives the full variable domain: DAGVTQSPTHLIKTRGQQVTLRCSPKSGHDTVSWYQQALGQGPQFIFQYYEEEERQRGNFPDRFSGHQFPNYSSELNVNALLLGDSALYLCASSQLGGDTFGSGTRLTVV.

This clone was observed once. The chain employs TRBV7-2 and TRBJ2-1; TRBD2 matches 9 bases. The CDR3 covers 15 residues. With 5 bases clipped from V and 6 bases from J, the junction kept 8 bases outside the gene matches. Germline CDR1 reads SGHTA; CDR2 reads FQGNSA. CDR3 sequence: CASSGRRGGVNEQFF. CDR3 sequence (DNA): TGTGCCAGCAGCGGGCGGCGGGGGGGTGTCAATGAGCAGTTCTTC.

Remarks on this clone: Additional DNA sequences in this sample encode the identical CDR3. V gene TRBV7-2 combines with J gene TRBJ2-7; D may be TRBD1 or TRBD2 (5 bases each). The ends were cut back, 1 base at V and 4 bases at J, with 11 bases in the middle. CDR3 length: 14 residues. Germline loops: CDR1 SGHTA, CDR2 FQGNSA. The CDR3 DNA is TGTGCCAGCAGCTTAGGGGGACCAGAGTACGAGCAGTACTTC. This encodes CASSLGGPEYEQYF. The full variable domain, rest sourced from reference TRBV7-2 and TRBJ2-7, is GAGVSQSPSNKVTEKGKDVELRCDPISGHTALYWYRQSLGQGLEFLIYFQGNSAPDKSGLPSDRFSAERTGGSVSTLTIQRTQQEDSAVYLCASSLGGPEYEQYFGPGTRLTVT.

The gene calls are TRBV5-5 and TRBJ1-3; no clear D gene. V was clipped by 0 bases and J by 0 bases, with 4 bases between them. CDR3 size: 14 residues. Germline CDR1 reads SGHKS; CDR2 reads YYEKEE (reference sequence). CDR3 in amino acids: CASSLGSSGNTIYF. CDR3 sequence (DNA): TGTGCCAGCAGCTTGGGCAGCTCTGGAAACACCATATATTTT.

This clone has a single count. V gene TRBV4-3 combines with J gene TRBJ2-4; possible D gene TRBD2, 6 bases. Germline loops: CDR1 LGHNA, CDR2 YSLEER. The CDR3 length is 17 residues. V was shortened by 1 base and J by 1 base, with 14 bases between the two germline ends. The CDR3 spells CASSQVMAGRAKNIQYF. DNA for the CDR3: TGCGCCAGCAGCCAAGTTATGGCGGGGCGGGCCAAAAACATTCAGTACTTC.